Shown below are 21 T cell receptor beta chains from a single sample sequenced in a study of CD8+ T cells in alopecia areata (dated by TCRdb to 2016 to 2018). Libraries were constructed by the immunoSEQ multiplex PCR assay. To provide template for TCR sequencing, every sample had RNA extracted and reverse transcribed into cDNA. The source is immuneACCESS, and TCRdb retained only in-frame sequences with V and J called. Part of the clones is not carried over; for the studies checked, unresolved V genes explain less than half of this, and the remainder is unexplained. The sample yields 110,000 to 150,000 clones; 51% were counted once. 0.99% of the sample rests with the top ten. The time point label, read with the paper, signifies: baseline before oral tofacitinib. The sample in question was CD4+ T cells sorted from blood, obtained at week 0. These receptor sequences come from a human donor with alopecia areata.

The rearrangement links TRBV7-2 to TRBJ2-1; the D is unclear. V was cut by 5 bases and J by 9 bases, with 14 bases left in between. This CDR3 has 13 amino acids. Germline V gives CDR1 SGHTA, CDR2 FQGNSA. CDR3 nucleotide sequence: TGTGCCAGCAGCCAAGACTCCCCCAGTGAGCAGTTCTTC. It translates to CASSQDSPSEQFF.

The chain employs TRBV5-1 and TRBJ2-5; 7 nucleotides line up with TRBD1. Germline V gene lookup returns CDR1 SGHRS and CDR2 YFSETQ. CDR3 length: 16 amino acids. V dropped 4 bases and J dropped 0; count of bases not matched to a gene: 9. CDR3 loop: CASSEPWGQYQETQYF. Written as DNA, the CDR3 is TGCGCCAGCAGCGAGCCATGGGGACAGTACCAAGAGACCCAGTACTTC.

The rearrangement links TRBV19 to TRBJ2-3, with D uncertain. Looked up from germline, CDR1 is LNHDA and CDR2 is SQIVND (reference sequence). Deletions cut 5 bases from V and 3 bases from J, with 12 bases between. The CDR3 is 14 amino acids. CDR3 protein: CASSRNGETDTQYF. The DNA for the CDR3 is TGTGCCAGTAGTCGTAACGGTGAGACAGATACGCAGTATTTT.

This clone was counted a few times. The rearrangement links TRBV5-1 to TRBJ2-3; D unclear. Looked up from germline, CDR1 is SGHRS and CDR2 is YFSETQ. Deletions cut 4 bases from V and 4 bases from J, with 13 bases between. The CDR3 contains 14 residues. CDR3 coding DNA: TGCGCCAGCAGCAACAGCCTTGTGGCAGATACGCAGTATTTT. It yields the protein CASSNSLVADTQYF.

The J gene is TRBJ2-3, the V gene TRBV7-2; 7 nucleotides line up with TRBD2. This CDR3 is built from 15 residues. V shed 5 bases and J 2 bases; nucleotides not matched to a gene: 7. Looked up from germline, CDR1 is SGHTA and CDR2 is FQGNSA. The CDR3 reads CASSVGGDNTDTQYF. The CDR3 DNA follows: TGTGCCAGCAGCGTGGGGGGGGATAACACAGATACGCAGTATTTT.

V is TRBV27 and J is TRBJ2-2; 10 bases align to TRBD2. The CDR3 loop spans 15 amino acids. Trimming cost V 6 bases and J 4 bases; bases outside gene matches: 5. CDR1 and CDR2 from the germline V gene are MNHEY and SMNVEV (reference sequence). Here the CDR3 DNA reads TGTGCCAGCAGACGCGGGACTAGCGCCACCGGGGAGCTGTTTTTT. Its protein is CASRRGTSATGELFF.

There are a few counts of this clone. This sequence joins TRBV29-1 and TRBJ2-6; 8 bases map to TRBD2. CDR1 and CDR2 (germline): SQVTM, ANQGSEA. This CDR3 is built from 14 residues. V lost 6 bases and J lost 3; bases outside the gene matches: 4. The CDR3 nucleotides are TGCAGCGTGGGCGGGGGGTTTGGGGCCAACGTCCTGACTTTC. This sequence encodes CSVGGGFGANVLTF. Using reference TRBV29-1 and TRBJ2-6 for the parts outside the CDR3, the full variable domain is SAVISQKPSRDICQRGTSLTIQCQVDSQVTMMFWYRQQPGQSLTLIATANQGSEATYESGFVIDKFPISRPNLTFSTLTVSNMSPEDSSIYLCSVGGGFGANVLTFGAGSRLTVL.

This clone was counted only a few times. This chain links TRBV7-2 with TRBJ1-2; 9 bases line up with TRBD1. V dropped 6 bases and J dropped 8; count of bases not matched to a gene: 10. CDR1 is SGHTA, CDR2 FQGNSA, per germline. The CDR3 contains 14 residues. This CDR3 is CASSPRRTGDGYTF. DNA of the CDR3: TGTGCCAGCAGTCCCCGACGGACAGGGGACGGCTACACCTTC.

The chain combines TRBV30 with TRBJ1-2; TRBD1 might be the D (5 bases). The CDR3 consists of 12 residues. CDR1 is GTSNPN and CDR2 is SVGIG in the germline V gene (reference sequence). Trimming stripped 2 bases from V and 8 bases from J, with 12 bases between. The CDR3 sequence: CAWSPGPEGYTF. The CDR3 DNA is TGTGCCTGGAGTCCAGGGCCGGAAGGCTACACCTTC.

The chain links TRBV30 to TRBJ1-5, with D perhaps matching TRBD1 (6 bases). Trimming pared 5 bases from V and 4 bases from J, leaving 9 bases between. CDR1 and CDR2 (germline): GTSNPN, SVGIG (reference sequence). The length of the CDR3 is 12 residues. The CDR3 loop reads CAWDRSNQPQHF. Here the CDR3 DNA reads TGTGCCTGGGACAGGAGTAATCAGCCCCAGCATTTT.

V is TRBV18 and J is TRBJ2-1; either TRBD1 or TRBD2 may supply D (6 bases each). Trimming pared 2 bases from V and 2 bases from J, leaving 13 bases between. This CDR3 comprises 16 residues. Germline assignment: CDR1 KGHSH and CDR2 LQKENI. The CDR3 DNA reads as TGTGCCAGCTCACCATTTGGGGGGCTCACCTACAATGAGCAGTTCTTC. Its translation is CASSPFGGLTYNEQFF.

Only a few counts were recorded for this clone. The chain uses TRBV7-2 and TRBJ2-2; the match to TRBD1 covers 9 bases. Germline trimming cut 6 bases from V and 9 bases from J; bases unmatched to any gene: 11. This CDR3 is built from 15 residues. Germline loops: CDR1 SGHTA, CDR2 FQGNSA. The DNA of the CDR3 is TGTGCCAGCAGTGAGACAGGGGGAAGTTGGTGGGAGCTGTTTTTT. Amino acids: CASSETGGSWWELFF. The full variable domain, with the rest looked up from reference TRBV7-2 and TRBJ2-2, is GAGVSQSPSNKVTEKGKDVELRCDPISGHTALYWYRQSLGQGLEFLIYFQGNSAPDKSGLPSDRFSAERTGGSVSTLTIQRTQQEDSAVYLCASSETGGSWWELFFGEGSRLTVL.

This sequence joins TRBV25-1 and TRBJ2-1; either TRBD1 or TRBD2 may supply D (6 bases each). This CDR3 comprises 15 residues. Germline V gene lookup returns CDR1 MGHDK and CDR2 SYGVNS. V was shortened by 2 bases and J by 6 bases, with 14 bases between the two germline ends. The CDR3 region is CASSEPRGVRNEQFF. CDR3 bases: TGTGCCAGCAGTGAACCTAGGGGGGTCCGCAATGAGCAGTTCTTC. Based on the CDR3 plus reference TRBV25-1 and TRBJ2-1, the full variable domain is EADIYQTPRYLVIGTGKKITLECSQTMGHDKMYWYQQDPGMELHLIHYSYGVNSTEKGDLSSESTVSRIRTEHFPLTLESARPSHTSQYLCASSEPRGVRNEQFFGPGTRLTVL.

As DNA, the CDR3 is TGTGCCAGCAGAACAAACTATGGCTACACCTTC. Translated: CASRTNYGYTF. The gene calls are TRBV9 and TRBJ1-2; D uncertain. The length of the CDR3 is 11 residues. Trimming left V 5 bases short and J 2 bases short, with 4 bases between. Germline-derived CDR1 and CDR2 are SGDLS and YYNGEE.

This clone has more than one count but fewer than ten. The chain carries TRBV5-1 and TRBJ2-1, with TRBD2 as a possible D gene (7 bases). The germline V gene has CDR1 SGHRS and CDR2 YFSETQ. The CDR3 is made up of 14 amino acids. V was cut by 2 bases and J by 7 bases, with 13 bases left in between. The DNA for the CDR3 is TGCGCCAGCAGCTTAGGGGGGGCGCAAAATGAGCAGTTCTTC. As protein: CASSLGGAQNEQFF.

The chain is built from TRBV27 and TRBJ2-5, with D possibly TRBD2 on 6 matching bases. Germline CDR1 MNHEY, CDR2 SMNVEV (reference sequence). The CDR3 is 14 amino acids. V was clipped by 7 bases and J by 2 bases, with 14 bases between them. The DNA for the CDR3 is TGTGCCAGCAAACGGGGGAGTTATCAAGAGACCCAGTACTTC. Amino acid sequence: CASKRGSYQETQYF.

CDR3: CAWGMGGTANTQYF. The DNA of the CDR3 is TGTGCCTGGGGCATGGGGGGAACCGCAAATACGCAGTATTTT. This chain uses TRBV30 with TRBJ2-3; D possibly corresponds to TRBD2 (6 bases). V dropped 5 bases and J dropped 7 bases, with 19 bases sitting between them. This CDR3 has 14 amino acids. CDR1 is GTSNPN and CDR2 is SVGIG in the germline V gene (reference sequence).

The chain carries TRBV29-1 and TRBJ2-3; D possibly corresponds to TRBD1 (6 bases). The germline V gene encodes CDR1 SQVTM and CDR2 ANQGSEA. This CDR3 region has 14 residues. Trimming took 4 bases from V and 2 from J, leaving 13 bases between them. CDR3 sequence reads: CSVGSGAYTDTQYF. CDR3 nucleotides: TGCAGCGTTGGTTCAGGGGCGTACACAGATACGCAGTATTTT.

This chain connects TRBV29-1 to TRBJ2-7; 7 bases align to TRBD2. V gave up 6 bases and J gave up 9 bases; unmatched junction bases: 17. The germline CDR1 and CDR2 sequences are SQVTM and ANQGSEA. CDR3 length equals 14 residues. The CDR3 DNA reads TGCAGCGTGAGTGGGGGAGGGATAGCTTATGGGCAGTACTTC. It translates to CSVSGGGIAYGQYF.

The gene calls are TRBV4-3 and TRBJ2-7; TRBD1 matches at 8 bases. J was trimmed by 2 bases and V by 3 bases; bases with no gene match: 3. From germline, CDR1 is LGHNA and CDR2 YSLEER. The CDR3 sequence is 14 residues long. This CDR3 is CASSHTTGAYEQYF. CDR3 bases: TGCGCCAGCAGCCATACGACAGGGGCCTACGAGCAGTACTTC.

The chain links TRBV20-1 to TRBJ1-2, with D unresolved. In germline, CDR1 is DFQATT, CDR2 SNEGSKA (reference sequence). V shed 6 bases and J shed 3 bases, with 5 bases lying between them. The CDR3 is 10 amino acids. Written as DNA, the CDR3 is TGCAGTGCCTCAGACTATGGCTACACCTTC. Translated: CSASDYGYTF.